This TCR beta chain was identified during a study of blood T cells in healthy people across ages. Study-wide context: Capturing about one barcoded beta molecule per two T cells was achieved by template switching.

A second roughly 6 to 12 cycle PCR used barcoded and J-beta primers. TCRdb called the 5' RACE reads again in MiXCR, with one record for every CDR3 protein. The profile covers approximately 1.5 million distinct CDR3 sequences, with under 55% appearing a single time and under 5% taken by the ten largest. Study observations and caveats: No one knew whether donors had CMV, which possibly confounded expanded clonotype changes.

On this clonotype itself: Antigen specificity is unknown.

Trimming removed 6 bases from V and 1 base from J; junction bases left unmatched: 8. This CDR3 region has 15 residues. CDR1 is MNHNY and CDR2 is SVGAGI in the germline V gene (reference sequence). This chain links TRBV6-6 with TRBJ1-1, with TRBD1 matching over 7 bases. This clonotype was obtained from a woman younger than 35 in good health. The sequenced sample consisted of blood. The CDR3 here is CASSPRQGGNTEAFF. The CDR3 nucleotides read TGTGCCAGCAGCCCGAGACAGGGCGGGAACACTGAAGCTTTCTTT.